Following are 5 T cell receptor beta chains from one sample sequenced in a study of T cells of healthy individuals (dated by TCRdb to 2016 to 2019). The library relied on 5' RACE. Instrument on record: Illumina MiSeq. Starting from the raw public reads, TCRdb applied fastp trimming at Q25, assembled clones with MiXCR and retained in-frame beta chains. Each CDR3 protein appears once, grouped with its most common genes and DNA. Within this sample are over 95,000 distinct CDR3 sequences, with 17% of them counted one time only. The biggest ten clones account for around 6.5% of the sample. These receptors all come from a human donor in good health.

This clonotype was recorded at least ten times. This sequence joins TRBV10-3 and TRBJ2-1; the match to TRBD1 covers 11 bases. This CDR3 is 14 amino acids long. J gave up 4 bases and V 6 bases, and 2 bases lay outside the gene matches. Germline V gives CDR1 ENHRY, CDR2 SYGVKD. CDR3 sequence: CAIRDRGLYNEQFF. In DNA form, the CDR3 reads TGTGCCATCAGGGACAGGGGGCTTTACAATGAGCAGTTCTTC.

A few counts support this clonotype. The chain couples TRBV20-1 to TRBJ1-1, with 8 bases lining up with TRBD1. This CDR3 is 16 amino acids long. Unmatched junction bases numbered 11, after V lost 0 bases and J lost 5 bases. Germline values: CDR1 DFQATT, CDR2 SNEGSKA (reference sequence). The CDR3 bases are TGCAGTGCTAGAGAGTCTTCCGGGACAGGAAGGACTGAAGCTTTCTTT. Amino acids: CSARESSGTGRTEAFF.

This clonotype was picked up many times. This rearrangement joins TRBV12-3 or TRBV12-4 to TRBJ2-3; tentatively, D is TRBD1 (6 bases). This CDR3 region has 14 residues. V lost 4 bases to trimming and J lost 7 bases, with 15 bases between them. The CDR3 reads CASSSPGQIHTQYF. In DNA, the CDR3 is TGTGCCAGCAGTTCCCCTGGACAGATCCATACGCAGTATTTT.

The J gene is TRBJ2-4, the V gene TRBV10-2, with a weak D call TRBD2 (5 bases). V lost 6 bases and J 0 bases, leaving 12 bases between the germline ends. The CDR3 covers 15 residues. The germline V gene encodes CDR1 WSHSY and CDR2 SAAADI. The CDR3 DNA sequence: TGCGCCAGCAGGCGGGCCCAACTAGCCAAAAACATTCAGTACTTC. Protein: CASRRAQLAKNIQYF.

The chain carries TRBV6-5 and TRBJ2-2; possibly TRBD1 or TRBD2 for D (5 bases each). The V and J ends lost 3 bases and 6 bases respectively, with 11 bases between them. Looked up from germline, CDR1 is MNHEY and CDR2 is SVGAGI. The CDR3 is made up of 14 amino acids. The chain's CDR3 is CASSYSRGAGELFF. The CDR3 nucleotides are TGTGCCAGCAGTTATAGTAGAGGGGCCGGGGAGCTGTTTTTT.